This T cell receptor (beta chain) was found in a study of cytomegalovirus exposure and HLA in healthy donors. For the study at large: Genetic ancestry analysis placed approximately 79% of the 300 to 500 donors that were genotyped in the Caucasian-associated cluster. Study-wide points: V- and J-gene trimming in TCR beta was tied to a missense DCLRE1C variant by an analysis performed later. Reportedly, TCR beta sequences accurately predicted HLA-A and HLA-B alleles in most subjects. The authors later found HLA-associated TCR beta chains more clonally expanded than equally common others.

Germline CDR1 reads SEHNR; CDR2 reads FQNEAQ (reference sequence). The ends lost 1 base at V and 8 bases at J; junction bases unmatched: 10. The CDR3 sequence is 15 residues long. Amplification used 60 Vbeta primers and 13 Jbeta primers. Here immunoSEQ multiplex PCR was the method, and the copy in TCRdb shows in-frame clones only, minus some. The repertoire includes more than 150,000 clones, approximately 80% of them detected once, and under 2% sits in the top ten. Points on this clone: Its target is not known.

The sample was PBMCs. The clonotype originates from a man aged 18-30 years in good health and CMV-seronegative. The V and J genes are TRBV7-9 and TRBJ1-2, with 7 bases aligning to TRBD1. This CDR3 is CASSLGSTGSEGYTF. The CDR3 DNA sequence: TGTGCCAGCAGCTTAGGATCGACAGGGTCTGAAGGCTACACCTTC.